This passage covers 3 T cell receptor beta chains from one sample sequenced in a study of response to subunit inactivated influenza vaccine. TCRdb called the RT-PCR reads again in MiXCR, with one record for every CDR3 protein. This repertoire shows a few hundred thousand distinct CDR3 sequences, around 22% found once; its top ten account for about 9.4%. The sequenced sample was PBMCs from blood, obtained about 19 months after vaccination. The origin of the receptors is a man between 50 and 75 years old who received an inactivated influenza vaccine.

This clonotype was counted only a few times. The J gene is TRBJ2-1, the V gene TRBV3-1; D is undetermined. CDR3 size: 12 residues. The ends were cut back, 0 bases at V and 9 bases at J, with 6 bases in the middle. In germline, CDR1 is LGHDT, CDR2 YNNKEL (reference sequence). Written as DNA, the CDR3 is TGTGCCAGCAGCCAAGATAAGGGTGAGCAGTTCTTC. Translation: CASSQDKGEQFF.

CDR3 sequence: CAISLDGNTIYF. CDR3 bases: TGTGCCATCAGCCTGGATGGAAACACCATATATTTT. The rearrangement joins TRBV10-3 to TRBJ1-3; D gene uncertain. The ends were cut back, 6 bases at V and 3 bases at J, with 6 bases in the middle. The CDR3 consists of 12 residues. Germline CDR1 ENHRY, CDR2 SYGVKD.

Points on this clonotype: This could be a read error, since a much larger clone is one nucleotide away. V and J are TRBV20-1 and TRBJ1-1; TRBD1 matches 8 bases. Germline CDR1 DFQATT, CDR2 SNEGSKA (reference sequence). This CDR3 contains 13 residues. The DNA of the CDR3 is TGCAGAGCTAGGGGACAGGCCACCGGTGAAGCTTTCTTT. It translates to CRARGQATGEAFF.